The rows below give T cell receptor beta chains drawn from one sample of a study of sequential checkpoint blockade in melanoma. Sequencing used immunoSEQ multiplex PCR; TCRdb keeps in-frame clones, though not all of them. The table has roughly 18,000 clones, around three fifths seen once; the top ten hold 17%. The material was CD8+ T cells sorted from blood (inferred from file names), obtained from a patient given nivolumab and ipilimumab in sequence. The receptors here all came from a human donor with melanoma. Both conserved end residues are part of each CDR3. A D gene is named only where the DNA matches it firmly. Only some rows state a clone size, as once, few, many or a class for expanded clones.

>15|.|TRBV7-3|.|TRBJ2-1
CASSLGGGQYNEQFF
TGTGCCAGCAGCTTAGGGGGGGGACAATACAATGAGCAGTTCTTC
>13|.|TRBV28|.|TRBJ2-7
CASSFGGVYEQYF
TGTGCCAGCAGTTTTGGCGGTGTGTACGAGCAGTACTTC
>16|few|TRBV9|TRBD1|TRBJ1-1
CASSDPLQGINTEAFF
TGTGCCAGCAGCGACCCCTTACAGGGGATCAACACTGAAGCTTTCTTT
>16|few|TRBV27|TRBD2|TRBJ2-3
CASSPRLAGVSDTQYF
TGTGCCAGCAGCCCTAGACTAGCGGGAGTATCAGATACGCAGTATTTT
>17|.|TRBV5-1|TRBD2|TRBJ2-1
CASSLTGGRDHYNEQFF
TGCGCCAGCAGCTTGACTGGCGGGAGAGACCATTACAATGAGCAGTTCTTC
>13|.|TRBV30|.|TRBJ2-4
CAWSTGSKNIQYF
TGTGCCTGGAGTACAGGGTCCAAAAACATTCAGTACTTC
>13|.|TRBV27|.|TRBJ2-1
CASSLSRGNEQFF
TGTGCCAGCAGTTTGTCCAGGGGCAATGAGCAGTTCTTC
>15|.|TRBV4-1|.|TRBJ1-2
CASSQVAGENYGYTF
TGCGCCAGCAGCCAAGTGGCAGGGGAGAACTATGGCTACACCTTC
>15|.|TRBV6-1|.|TRBJ2-7
CASHPPKQGPYEQYF
TGTGCCAGCCATCCCCCCAAACAGGGCCCCTACGAGCAGTACTTC
>14|.|TRBV7-9|TRBD1|TRBJ2-7
CASSRPGQGYEQYF
TGTGCCAGCAGCCGACCGGGACAGGGCTACGAGCAGTACTTC
>17|.|TRBV12-2|.|TRBJ2-3
CASRLSSGSTEADTQYF
TGTGCAAGTCGCTTATCTAGCGGGAGCACCGAGGCAGATACGCAGTATTTT
>14|.|TRBV27|.|TRBJ1-2
CASSLNWADYGYTF
TGTGCCAGCAGTTTAAATTGGGCCGACTATGGCTACACCTTC
>12|few|TRBV11-2|.|TRBJ1-1
CASSPLSAEAFF
TGTGCCAGCAGCCCCTTGAGCGCTGAAGCTTTCTTT
>12|.|TRBV6-5|.|TRBJ2-2
CASSYPGGELFF
TGTGCCAGCAGTTACCCGGGCGGGGAGCTGTTTTTT
>15|.|TRBV6-1|TRBD1|TRBJ1-5
CASRGTGYSNQPQHF
TGTGCCAGCAGAGGGACAGGGTATAGCAATCAGCCCCAGCATTTT
>16|.|TRBV28|TRBD1|TRBJ2-5
CASSTQGAGVGETQYF
TGTGCCAGCAGCACCCAGGGGGCAGGGGTGGGAGAGACCCAGTACTTC
>15|.|TRBV6-6|TRBD1|TRBJ2-7
CASSPTGLESYEQYF
TGTGCCAGCAGTCCGACAGGGTTAGAATCCTACGAGCAGTACTTC
>17|.|TRBV7-3|.|TRBJ1-2
CASSPGGRDRSDYGYTF
TGTGCCAGCAGCCCCGGCGGCAGGGATAGGAGTGACTATGGCTACACCTTC
>16|.|TRBV6-1|.|TRBJ1-3
CASSEWGRGLGNTIYF
TGTGCCAGCAGTGAATGGGGGCGCGGGCTTGGAAACACCATATATTTT
>16|.|TRBV7-8|.|TRBJ2-3
CASSSFGNPSTDTQYF
TGTGCCAGCAGCTCTTTCGGGAATCCTAGCACAGATACGCAGTATTTT
>11|.|TRBV29-1|.|TRBJ2-2
CSVVSTGELFF
TGCAGCGTTGTCTCGACCGGGGAGCTGTTTTTT
>15|.|TRBV10-3|TRBD1|TRBJ1-5
CASSLGQGYNQPQHF
TGTGCCAGCAGCCTTGGACAGGGATACAATCAGCCCCAGCATTTT
>13|once|TRBV7-9|.|TRBJ1-1
CASSPTGNTEAFF
TGTGCCAGCAGCCCGACAGGGAACACTGAAGCTTTCTTT
>11|.|TRBV6-1|.|TRBJ1-1
CASSQLHEAFF
TGTGCCAGCAGTCAACTACATGAAGCTTTCTTT
>15|.|TRBV6-5|.|TRBJ1-4
CASSYNGGTNEKLFF
TGTGCCAGCAGTTACAACGGCGGTACTAATGAAAAACTGTTTTTT
>12|few|TRBV7-9|.|TRBJ2-7
CATEGLSYEQYF
TGTGCCACCGAAGGACTTTCCTACGAGCAGTACTTC
>13|.|TRBV6-4|TRBD2|TRBJ2-7
CASSDSAGGEQYF
TGTGCCAGCAGTGACTCGGCGGGGGGTGAGCAGTACTTC
>16|once|TRBV13|.|TRBJ1-2
CASSLGSGTTNYGYTF
TGTGCCAGCAGCTTAGGATCCGGGACAACCAACTATGGCTACACCTTC
>13|.|TRBV28|.|TRBJ1-6
CASGAVYNSPLHF
TGTGCCAGCGGGGCAGTCTATAATTCACCCCTCCACTTT
>13|.|TRBV6-1|TRBD1|TRBJ1-1
CATPTTGGTEAFF
TGTGCCACCCCTACAACAGGGGGCACTGAAGCTTTCTTT
>15|.|TRBV6-1|.|TRBJ2-1
CASSEDRVGYNEQFF
TGTGCCAGCAGTGAAGACAGGGTAGGGTACAATGAGCAGTTCTTC
>17|.|TRBV2|.|TRBJ1-1
CASSEDRQAVLNTEAFF
TGTGCCAGCAGTGAAGATCGTCAGGCCGTTCTGAACACTGAAGCTTTCTTT
>17|.|TRBV18|.|TRBJ1-2
CASSPPGGLTTYYGYTF
TGTGCCAGCTCACCACCGGGGGGACTGACAACTTACTATGGCTACACCTTC